This entry describes one TCR beta chain. The assay was immunoSEQ multiplex PCR, and TCRdb's table has in-frame clones only and misses some. The data show about 470,000 clones, with 79% seen just once and less than 15% held by the top ten. These data come from a study of shared clonotypes between healthy human individuals. CDR3 length: 14 amino acids. The ends were cut back, 4 bases at V and 2 bases at J, with 12 bases in the middle. CDR1 is LNHDA and CDR2 is SQIVND in the germline V gene (reference sequence). The sequence was collected from a woman aged 40 to 50 in good health. Some clones in this sample may be carry-over from other donors' samples. The rearrangement uses TRBV19 and TRBJ2-7, with a tentative D call TRBD2 (6 bases). Sequences were obtained from PBMCs. The CDR3 region has the DNA TGTGCCAGTAGTAGGGCCGGGACTCCCTACGAGCAGTACTTC. It codes for CASSRAGTPYEQYF.